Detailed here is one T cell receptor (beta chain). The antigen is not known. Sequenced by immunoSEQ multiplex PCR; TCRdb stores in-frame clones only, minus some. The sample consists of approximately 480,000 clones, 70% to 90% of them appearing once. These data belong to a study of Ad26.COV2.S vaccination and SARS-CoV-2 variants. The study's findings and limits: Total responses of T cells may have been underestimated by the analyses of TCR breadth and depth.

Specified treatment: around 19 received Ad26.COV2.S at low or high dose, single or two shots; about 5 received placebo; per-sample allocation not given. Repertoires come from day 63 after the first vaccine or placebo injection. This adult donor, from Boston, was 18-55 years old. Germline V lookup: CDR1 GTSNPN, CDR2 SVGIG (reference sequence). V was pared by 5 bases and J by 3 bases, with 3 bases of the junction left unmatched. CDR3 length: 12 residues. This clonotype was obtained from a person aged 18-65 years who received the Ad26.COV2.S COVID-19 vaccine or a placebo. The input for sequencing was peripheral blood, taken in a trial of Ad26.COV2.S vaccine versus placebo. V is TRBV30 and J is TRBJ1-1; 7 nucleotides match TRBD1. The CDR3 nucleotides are TGTGCCTGGGGAGACAGGGACACTGAAGCTTTCTTT. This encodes CAWGDRDTEAFF.